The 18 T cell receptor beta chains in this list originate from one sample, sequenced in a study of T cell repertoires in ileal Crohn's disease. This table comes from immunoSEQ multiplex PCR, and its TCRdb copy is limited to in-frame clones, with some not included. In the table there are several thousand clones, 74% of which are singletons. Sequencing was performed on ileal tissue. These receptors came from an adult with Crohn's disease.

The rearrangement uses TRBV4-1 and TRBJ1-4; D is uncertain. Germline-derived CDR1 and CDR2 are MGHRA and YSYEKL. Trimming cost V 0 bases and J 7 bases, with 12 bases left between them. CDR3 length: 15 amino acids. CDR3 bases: TGCGCCAGCAGCCAAGAATGGTCCCGGAGTGAAAAACTGTTTTTT. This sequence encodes CASSQEWSRSEKLFF.

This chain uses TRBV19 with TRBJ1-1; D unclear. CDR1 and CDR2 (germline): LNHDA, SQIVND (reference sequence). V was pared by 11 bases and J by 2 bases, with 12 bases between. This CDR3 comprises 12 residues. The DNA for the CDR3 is TGTGCCGTTCTTCAGGATAACACTGAAGCTTTCTTT. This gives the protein CAVLQDNTEAFF.

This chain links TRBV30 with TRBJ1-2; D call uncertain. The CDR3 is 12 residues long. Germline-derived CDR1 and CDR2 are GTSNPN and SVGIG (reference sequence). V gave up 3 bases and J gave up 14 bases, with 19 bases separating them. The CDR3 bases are TGTGCCTGGAGCCCCACTAACTATAGGGAGACCTTC. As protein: CAWSPTNYRETF.

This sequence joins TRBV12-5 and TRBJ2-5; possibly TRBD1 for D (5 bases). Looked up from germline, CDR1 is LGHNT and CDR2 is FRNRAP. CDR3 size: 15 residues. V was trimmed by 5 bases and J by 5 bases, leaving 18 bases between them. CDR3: CASGARPGPGETQYF. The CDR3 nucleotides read TGTGCTAGTGGTGCAAGGCCAGGGCCGGGTGAGACCCAGTACTTC.

CDR3 in amino acids: CSVMEGARDTEAFF. In nucleotides, the CDR3 is TGCAGCGTTATGGAGGGGGCGCGAGATACTGAAGCTTTCTTT. V is TRBV29-1 and J is TRBJ1-1; 7 bases match TRBD1. Germline lookup yields CDR1 SQVTM and CDR2 ANQGSEA. This CDR3 spans 14 amino acids. The V and J ends lost 5 bases and 5 bases, in that order; junction bases with no gene match: 11.

CDR3 nucleotides: TGTGCCAGCAGTGTGAGGAGAACGGAGGAAAAACTGTTTTTT. Translating it yields CASSVRRTEEKLFF. The chain links TRBV2 to TRBJ1-4; D remains unclear. CDR3 length: 14 residues. Per the germline V gene, CDR1 is SNHLY and CDR2 is FYNNEI. V was pared by 4 bases and J by 8 bases, with 14 bases between.

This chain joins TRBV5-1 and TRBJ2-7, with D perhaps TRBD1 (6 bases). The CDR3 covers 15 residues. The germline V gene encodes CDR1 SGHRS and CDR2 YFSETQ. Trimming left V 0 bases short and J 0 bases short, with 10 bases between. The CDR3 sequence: CASSLVVGGSYEQYF. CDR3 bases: TGCGCCAGCAGCTTGGTTGTAGGGGGCTCCTACGAGCAGTACTTC.

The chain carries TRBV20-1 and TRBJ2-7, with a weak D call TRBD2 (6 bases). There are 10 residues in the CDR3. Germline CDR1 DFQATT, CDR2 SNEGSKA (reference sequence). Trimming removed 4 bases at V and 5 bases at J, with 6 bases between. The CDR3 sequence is CSATGDEQYF. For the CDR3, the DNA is TGCAGTGCTACGGGGGACGAGCAGTACTTC.

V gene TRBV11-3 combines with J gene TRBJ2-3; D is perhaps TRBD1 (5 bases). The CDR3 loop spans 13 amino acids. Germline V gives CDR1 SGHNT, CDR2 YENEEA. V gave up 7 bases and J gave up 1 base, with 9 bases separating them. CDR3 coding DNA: TGTGCCAGCAAGGGCAGGGGCACAGATACGCAGTATTTT. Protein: CASKGRGTDTQYF.

The CDR3 protein is CASSLRGTNQPQHF. In DNA form, the CDR3 reads TGTGCCAGCAGCTTGCGGGGTACCAATCAGCCCCAGCATTTT. The chain couples TRBV7-2 to TRBJ1-5; D ambiguous. Germline lookup yields CDR1 SGHTA and CDR2 FQGNSA. This CDR3 is 14 amino acids long. V was cut by 3 bases and J by 3 bases, with 9 bases left in between.

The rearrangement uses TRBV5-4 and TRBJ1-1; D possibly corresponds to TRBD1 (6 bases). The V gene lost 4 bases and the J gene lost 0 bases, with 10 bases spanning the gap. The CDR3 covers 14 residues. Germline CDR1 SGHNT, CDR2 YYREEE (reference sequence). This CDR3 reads CASSATGLNTEAFF. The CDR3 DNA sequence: TGTGCCAGCAGCGCCACAGGGCTGAACACTGAAGCTTTCTTT.

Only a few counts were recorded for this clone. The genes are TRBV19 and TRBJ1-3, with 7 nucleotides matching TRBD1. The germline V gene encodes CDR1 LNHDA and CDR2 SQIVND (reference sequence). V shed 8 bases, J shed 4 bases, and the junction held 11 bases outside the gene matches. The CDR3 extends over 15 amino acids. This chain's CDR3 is CASRPLTGRGNTIYF. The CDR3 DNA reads TGTGCCAGTCGACCCTTGACAGGGCGAGGAAACACCATATATTTT.

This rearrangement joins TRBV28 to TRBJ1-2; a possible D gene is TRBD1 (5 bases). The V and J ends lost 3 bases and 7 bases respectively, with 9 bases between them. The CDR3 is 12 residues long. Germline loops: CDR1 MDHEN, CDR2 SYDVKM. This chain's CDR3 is CASSLTAGGYTF. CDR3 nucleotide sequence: TGTGCCAGCAGTTTGACAGCAGGTGGCTACACCTTC.

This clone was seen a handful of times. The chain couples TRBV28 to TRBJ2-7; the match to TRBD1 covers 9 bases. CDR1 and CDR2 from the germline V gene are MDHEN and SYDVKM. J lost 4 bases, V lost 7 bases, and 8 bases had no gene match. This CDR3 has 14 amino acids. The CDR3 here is CASTLKQGAYEQYF. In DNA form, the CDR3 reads TGTGCCAGCACCCTCAAACAGGGGGCATACGAGCAGTACTTC.

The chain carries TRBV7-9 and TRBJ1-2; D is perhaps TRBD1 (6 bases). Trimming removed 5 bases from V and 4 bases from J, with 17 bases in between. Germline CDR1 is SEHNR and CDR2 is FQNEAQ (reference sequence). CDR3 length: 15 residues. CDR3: CASSPGQSPAYGYTF. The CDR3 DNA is TGTGCCAGCAGCCCTGGACAGAGCCCGGCCTATGGCTACACCTTC.

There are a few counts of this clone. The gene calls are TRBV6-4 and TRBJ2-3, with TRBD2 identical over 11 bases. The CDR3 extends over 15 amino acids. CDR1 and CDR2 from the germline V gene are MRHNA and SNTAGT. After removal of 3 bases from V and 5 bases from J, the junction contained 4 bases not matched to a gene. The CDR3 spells CASSELAGAGDTQYF. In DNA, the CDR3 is TGTGCCAGCAGTGAACTAGCGGGGGCGGGAGATACGCAGTATTTT.

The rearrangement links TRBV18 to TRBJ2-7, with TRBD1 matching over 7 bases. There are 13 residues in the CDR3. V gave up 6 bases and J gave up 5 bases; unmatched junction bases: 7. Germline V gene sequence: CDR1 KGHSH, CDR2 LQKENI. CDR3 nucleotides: TGTGCCAGCTCGCCTGGACAGGCCAACGAGCAGTACTTC. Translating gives CASSPGQANEQYF.

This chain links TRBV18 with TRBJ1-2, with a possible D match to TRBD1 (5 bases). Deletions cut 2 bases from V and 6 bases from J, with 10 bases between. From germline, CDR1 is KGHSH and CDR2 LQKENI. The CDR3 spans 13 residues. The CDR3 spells CASSPGGENGYTF. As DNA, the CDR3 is TGTGCCAGCTCACCAGGGGGGGAGAATGGCTACACCTTC.